In this sample, the clone carrying this T cell receptor (beta chain) turned up once. What it recognizes is unknown. Healthy bone marrow donors made up the cohort. There were likely unrecorded immune exposures, though donors were nominally healthy when sampled. These data belong to a study of cytomegalovirus exposure and HLA in healthy donors. General study results and limits: The classifier was said to identify cytomegalovirus status with high specificity and sensitivity. A later analysis reported that several of the most significant clusters appeared to be linked to common viral pathogens, among them Epstein-Barr virus.

The study ran its PCR with 60 Vbeta and 13 Jbeta primers. Clones were read by immunoSEQ multiplex PCR, and TCRdb kept only the in-frame ones, dropping some. Among about 120,000 clones listed, under 85% were seen once. V lost 2 bases and J 1 base, leaving 17 bases between the germline ends. The germline gives CDR1 MGHRA, CDR2 YSYEKL. This CDR3 is 17 amino acids long. The sample comprised PBMCs. The V and J genes are TRBV4-1 and TRBJ2-5; D may be TRBD1 (7 bases). This receptor was taken from a human donor in good health. CDR3 in amino acids: CASSQNRGGPRQETQYF. In DNA form, the CDR3 reads TGCGCCAGCAGCCAAAACAGGGGAGGACCCCGCCAAGAGACCCAGTACTTC.